This T cell receptor (beta chain) was found in a study of blood T cell repertoires in COVID-19. Overall study context: The samples span acute and convalescent COVID-19 from the United States, Italy and Spain. PBMCs, B-cell-depleted T cells, or T cells were the source of the cDNA or gDNA that made up the material.

Losses at the gene ends were 5 bases for V and 4 bases for J; bases not matched to a gene: 3. Germline-derived CDR1 and CDR2 are MNHEY and SMNVEV (reference sequence). This CDR3 has 13 amino acids. TCRdb's table, derived via immunoSEQ multiplex PCR, lists solely in-frame clones and lacks some. The sample includes about 200,000 clones, about 85% of them seen just once. The V gene is TRBV27, the J gene TRBJ2-3, with TRBD1 matching over 7 bases. Sequenced sample: peripheral blood. The receptor was derived from a woman of 80 years or more with acute or convalescent COVID-19. The DNA of the CDR3 is TGTGCCAGCAGTCACAGGGGTTCAGATACGCAGTATTTT. It specifies CASSHRGSDTQYF.